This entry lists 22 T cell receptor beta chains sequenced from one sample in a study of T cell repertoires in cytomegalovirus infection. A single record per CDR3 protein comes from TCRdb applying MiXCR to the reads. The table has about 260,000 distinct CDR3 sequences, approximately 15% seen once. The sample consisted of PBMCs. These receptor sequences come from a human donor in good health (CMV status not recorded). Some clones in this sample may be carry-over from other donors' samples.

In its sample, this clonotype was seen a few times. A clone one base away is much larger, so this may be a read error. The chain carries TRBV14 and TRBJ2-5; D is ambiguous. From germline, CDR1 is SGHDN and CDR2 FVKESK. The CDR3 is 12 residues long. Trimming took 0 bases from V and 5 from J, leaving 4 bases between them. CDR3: CASSQDWETQYF. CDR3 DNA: TGTGCCAGCAGCCAAGATTGGGAGACCCAGTACTTC.

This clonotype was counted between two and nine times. The CDR3 bases are TGCGCCAGCAGCTTGAAGGGGACAGCTAACTATGGCTACACCTTC. This translates into CASSLKGTANYGYTF. The V call is TRBV5-1, the J call TRBJ1-2, with 7 bases aligning to TRBD1. CDR1 SGHRS and CDR2 YFSETQ come from the germline V gene. Unmatched junction bases numbered 3, after V lost 1 base and J lost 0 bases. This CDR3 spans 15 amino acids.

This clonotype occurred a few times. CDR3 loop: CASSYSLPDVYEQYF. As DNA, the CDR3 is TGTGCCAGCAGTTACTCTCTACCGGACGTCTACGAGCAGTACTTC. V and J are TRBV6-2 or TRBV6-3 and TRBJ2-7, with D hard to call. The V gene lost 0 bases and the J gene lost 3 bases, with 12 bases spanning the gap. This CDR3 comprises 15 residues. Germline assignment: CDR1 MNHEY and CDR2 SVGEGT.

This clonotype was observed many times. Here the CDR3 DNA reads TGTGCCGCGGGGAGGGCCCACGAGCAGTACTTC. Amino acid sequence: CAAGRAHEQYF. The chain combines TRBV12-3 or TRBV12-4 with TRBJ2-7, with 7 bases matching TRBD2. The V gene end was trimmed by 11 bases and the J gene end by 5 bases; junction bases not matched to a gene: 6. This CDR3 is 11 amino acids long.

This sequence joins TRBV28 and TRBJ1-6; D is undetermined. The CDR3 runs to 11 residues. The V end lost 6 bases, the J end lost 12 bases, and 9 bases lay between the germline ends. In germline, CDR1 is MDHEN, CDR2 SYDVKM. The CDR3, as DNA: TGTGCCAGCAGAACCGCCCGACCCCTCCACTTT. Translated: CASRTARPLHF.

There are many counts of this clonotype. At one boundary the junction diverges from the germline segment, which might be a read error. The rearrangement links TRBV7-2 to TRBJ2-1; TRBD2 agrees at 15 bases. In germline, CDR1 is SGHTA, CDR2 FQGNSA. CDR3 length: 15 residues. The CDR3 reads CASRLAGLAGGEQFF. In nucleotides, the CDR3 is TGTGCCAGCAGATTAGCGGGACTAGCGGGAGGCGAGCAGTTCTTC.

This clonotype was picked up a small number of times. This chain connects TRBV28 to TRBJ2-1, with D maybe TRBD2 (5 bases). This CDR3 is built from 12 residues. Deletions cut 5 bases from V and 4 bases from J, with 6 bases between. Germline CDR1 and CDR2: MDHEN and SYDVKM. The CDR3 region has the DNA TGTGCCAGCAGTGGACTTTACAATGAGCAGTTCTTC. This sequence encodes CASSGLYNEQFF.

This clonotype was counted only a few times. The CDR3 loop reads CASSFSSGNNEQFF. The CDR3 DNA sequence: TGTGCCAGCAGTTTTTCTAGCGGAAACAATGAGCAGTTCTTC. V and J are TRBV12-3 or TRBV12-4 and TRBJ2-1; 7 positions match TRBD2. CDR3 length: 14 residues. With V trimmed by 3 bases and J by 5 bases, 4 bases remained unmatched.

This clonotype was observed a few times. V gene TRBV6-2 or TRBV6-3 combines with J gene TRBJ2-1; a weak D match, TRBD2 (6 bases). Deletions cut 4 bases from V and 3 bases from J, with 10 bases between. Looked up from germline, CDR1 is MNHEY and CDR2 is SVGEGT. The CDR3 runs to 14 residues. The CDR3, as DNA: TGTGCCAGCAGTTCTCCGGGAGACTACAATGAGCAGTTCTTC. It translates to CASSSPGDYNEQFF.

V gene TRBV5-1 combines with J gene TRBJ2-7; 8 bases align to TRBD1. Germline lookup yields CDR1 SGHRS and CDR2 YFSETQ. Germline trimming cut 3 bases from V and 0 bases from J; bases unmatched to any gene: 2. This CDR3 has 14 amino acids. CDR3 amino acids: CASSYGTGSYEQYF. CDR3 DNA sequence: TGCGCCAGCAGCTACGGGACAGGCTCCTACGAGCAGTACTTC.

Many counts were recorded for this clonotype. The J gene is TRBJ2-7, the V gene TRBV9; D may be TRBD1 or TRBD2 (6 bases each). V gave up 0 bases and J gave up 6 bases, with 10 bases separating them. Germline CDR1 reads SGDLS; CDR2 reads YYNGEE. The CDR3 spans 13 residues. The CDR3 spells CASSVGGAGEQYF. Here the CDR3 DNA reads TGTGCCAGCAGCGTAGGGGGGGCTGGCGAGCAGTACTTC.

The CDR3 region is CASSTSVAGLLYEQYF. CDR3 coding DNA: TGTGCCAGCAGTACCAGCGTAGCGGGACTACTCTACGAGCAGTACTTC. The rearrangement joins TRBV28 to TRBJ2-7; TRBD2 agrees at 8 bases. CDR3 size: 16 residues. Germline V gene lookup returns CDR1 MDHEN and CDR2 SYDVKM. Unmatched junction bases numbered 12, after V lost 5 bases and J lost 3 bases. Together with reference TRBV28 and TRBJ2-7, the CDR3 gives the full variable domain: DVKVTQSSRYLVKRTGEKVFLECVQDMDHENMFWYRQDPGLGLRLIYFSYDVKMKEKGDIPEGYSVSREKKERFSLILESASTNQTSMYLCASSTSVAGLLYEQYFGPGTRLTVT.

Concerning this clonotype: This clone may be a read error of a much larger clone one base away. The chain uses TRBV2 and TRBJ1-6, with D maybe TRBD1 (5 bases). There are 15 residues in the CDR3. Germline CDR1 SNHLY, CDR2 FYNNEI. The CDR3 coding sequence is TGTGCCAGCAGTGGGGGACTCTGGGGTAATTCACCCCACCACTTT. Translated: CASSGGLWGNSPHHF.

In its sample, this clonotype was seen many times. Here the CDR3 DNA reads TGTGCCAGCAGCTTCCGAGGGACAGGGGGTCCTTCCTCTGGAAACACCATATATTTT. The encoded protein is CASSFRGTGGPSSGNTIYF. The V and J genes are TRBV7-2 and TRBJ1-3, with TRBD1 identical over 11 bases. With 3 bases clipped from V and 0 bases from J, the junction kept 10 bases outside the gene matches. Germline V gene sequence: CDR1 SGHTA, CDR2 FQGNSA. The CDR3 totals 19 residues.

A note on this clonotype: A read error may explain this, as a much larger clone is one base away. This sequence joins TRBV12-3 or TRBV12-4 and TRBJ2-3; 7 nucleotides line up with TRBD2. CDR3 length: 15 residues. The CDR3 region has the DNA TGTGCCAGCAGGCAGACTAGCCATCCCACAGATCCGCAGTATTTT. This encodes CASRQTSHPTDPQYF.

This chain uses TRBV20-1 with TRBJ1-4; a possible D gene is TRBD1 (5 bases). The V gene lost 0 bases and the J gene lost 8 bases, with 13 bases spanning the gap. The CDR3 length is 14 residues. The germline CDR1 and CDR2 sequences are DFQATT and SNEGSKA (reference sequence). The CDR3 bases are TGCAGTGCTAGAGATCTAAGGGGACGGGAAAAACTGTTTTTT. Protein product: CSARDLRGREKLFF.

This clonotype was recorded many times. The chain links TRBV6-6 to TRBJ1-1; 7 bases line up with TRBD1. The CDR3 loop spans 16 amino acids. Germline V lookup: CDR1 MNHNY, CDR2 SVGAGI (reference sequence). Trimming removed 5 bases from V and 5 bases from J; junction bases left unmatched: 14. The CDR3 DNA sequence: TGTGCCAGCAGTCCCCTGGGGGCAGGGGGTCATACTGAAGCTTTCTTT. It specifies CASSPLGAGGHTEAFF.

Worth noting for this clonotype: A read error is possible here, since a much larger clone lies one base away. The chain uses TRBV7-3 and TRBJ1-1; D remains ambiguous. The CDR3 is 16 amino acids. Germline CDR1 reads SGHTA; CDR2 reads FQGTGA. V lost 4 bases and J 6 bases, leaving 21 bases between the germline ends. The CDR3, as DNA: TGTGCCAGCAGCTCAGGAAGGACCTCGGGAGGCGCTGAAGCTTTCTTT. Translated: CASSSGRTSGGAEAFF.

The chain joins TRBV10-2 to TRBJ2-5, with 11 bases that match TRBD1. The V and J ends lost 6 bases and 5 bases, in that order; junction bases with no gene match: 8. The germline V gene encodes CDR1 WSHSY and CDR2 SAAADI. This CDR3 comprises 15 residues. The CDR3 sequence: CASRRTGGAGETQYF. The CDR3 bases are TGCGCCAGCAGGAGGACAGGGGGCGCGGGGGAGACCCAGTACTTC.

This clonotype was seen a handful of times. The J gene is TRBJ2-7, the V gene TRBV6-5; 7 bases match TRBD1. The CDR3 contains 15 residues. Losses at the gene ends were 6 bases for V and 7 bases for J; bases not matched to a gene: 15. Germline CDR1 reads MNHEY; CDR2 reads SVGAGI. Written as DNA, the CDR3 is TGTGCCAGCAGACTAGGGAGAACAGGGGCCTTTGAGCAGTACTTC. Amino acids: CASRLGRTGAFEQYF.

The DNA for the CDR3 is TGTGCTAGTGGTTCAACCAGGGGAAGGTACAATGAGCAGTTCTTC. Translating gives CASGSTRGRYNEQFF. The chain recombines TRBV12-5 with TRBJ2-1; possible D gene TRBD1, 6 bases. Germline V lookup: CDR1 LGHNT, CDR2 FRNRAP. The CDR3 consists of 15 residues. The germline V and J ends were trimmed by 4 bases and 4 bases, with 14 bases remaining between them.

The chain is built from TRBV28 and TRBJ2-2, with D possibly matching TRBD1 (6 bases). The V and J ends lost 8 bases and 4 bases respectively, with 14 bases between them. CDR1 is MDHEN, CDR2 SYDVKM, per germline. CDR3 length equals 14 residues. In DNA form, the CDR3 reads TGTGCCAGCGGCGATTCAGGGGTCACCGGGGAGCTGTTTTTT. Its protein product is CASGDSGVTGELFF.